A selection of T cell receptor beta chains follows, all from one sample in a study of T cells after posttransplantation cyclophosphamide. Produced via immunoSEQ multiplex PCR; TCRdb's table is partial and in-frame only. The data list 35,000 to 40,000 clones, none observed once; about 6% falls to the top ten. Sequencing was carried out using PBMCs. These receptors all come from a man aged 30 to 45 in good health and a related stem cell transplant donor. CDR3s include the opening cysteine and the closing phenylalanine or tryptophan. The listing skips clone size in some rows; elsewhere it reads once, few, many or a size class.

v_gene,abundance,j_gene,CDR3aa
TRBV12-3/TRBV12-4,many,TRBJ2-7,CASSFQYEQYF
TRBV19,many,TRBJ1-5,CASSIAQGLGNQPQHF
TRBV2,many,TRBJ1-5,CASSETGGVTGTSIFRNQPQHF
TRBV27,many,TRBJ2-7,CASSLKGRSLDEQYF
TRBV4-1,many,TRBJ2-7,CASSQDQRTGRGNEQYF
TRBV18,many,TRBJ2-7,CASPPPQGAYEQYF
TRBV12-3/TRBV12-4,many,TRBJ1-2,CASSLSRQAINF
TRBV27,many,TRBJ1-1,CASSPRQATNTEAFF
TRBV7-3,many,TRBJ2-1,CASSLHDSYNEQFF
TRBV7-9,many,TRBJ1-1,CASSLSGGGGNTEAFF
TRBV6-5,few,TRBJ2-5,CAGSRRDRGRETQYF
TRBV5-4,many,TRBJ2-3,CASSWTGGTDTQYF
TRBV18,many,TRBJ1-2,CASSPIQGALGGYTF
TRBV5-1,-,TRBJ2-2,CASSLEDLHRGRSGTGELFF
TRBV7-2,many,TRBJ2-7,CASSLGQGNYEQYF
TRBV5-1,-,TRBJ2-2,CASSRPPDSLSPGELFF
TRBV5-4,many,TRBJ2-1,CASSDRLAGGRGHEQFF
TRBV9,few,TRBJ2-1,CASSALAGGPYNEQFF
TRBV27,many,TRBJ1-6,CASRPQGLHSPLHF
TRBV5-4,many,TRBJ1-1,CASSLVEHTEAFF
TRBV11-3,many,TRBJ2-1,CASSLQGLSSYNEQFF
TRBV11-2,many,TRBJ2-1,CASSSQKGGEQFF
TRBV12-3/TRBV12-4,many,TRBJ1-1,CASSLKGGDHRAFF
TRBV29-1,few,TRBJ2-7,CSVERQGGREQYF
TRBV19,many,TRBJ2-5,CASSGGLQETQYF
TRBV28,many,TRBJ2-3,CASSYLAGGSTDTQYF
TRBV14,many,TRBJ1-1,CASSQDRGTGPVGAFF
TRBV5-1,many,TRBJ2-1,CASSYYRGPYNEQFF
TRBV6-2/TRBV6-3,-,TRBJ2-2,CASRTAGSTGELFF
TRBV5-5,many,TRBJ1-1,CASSFTSGSTTEAFF
TRBV7-9,many,TRBJ2-5,CASQGEETQYF
TRBV27,many,TRBJ1-3,CASSSGIGNTIYF
TRBV19,many,TRBJ2-2,CASSKQGEAGELFF
TRBV27,-,TRBJ2-5,CASSPSGGALETQYF
TRBV5-4,many,TRBJ1-2,CASSPVGQGAYGYTF
TRBV7-2,many,TRBJ1-1,CASSFSRRMNTEAFF
TRBV27,many,TRBJ1-2,CASSLRTGHYGYTF
TRBV10-3,many,TRBJ1-2,CAISEQATGYGYTF
TRBV4-3,many,TRBJ2-1,CASSQTAGGAYNEQFF
TRBV4-1,few,TRBJ2-7,CASSYPGLAGGLSYEQYF